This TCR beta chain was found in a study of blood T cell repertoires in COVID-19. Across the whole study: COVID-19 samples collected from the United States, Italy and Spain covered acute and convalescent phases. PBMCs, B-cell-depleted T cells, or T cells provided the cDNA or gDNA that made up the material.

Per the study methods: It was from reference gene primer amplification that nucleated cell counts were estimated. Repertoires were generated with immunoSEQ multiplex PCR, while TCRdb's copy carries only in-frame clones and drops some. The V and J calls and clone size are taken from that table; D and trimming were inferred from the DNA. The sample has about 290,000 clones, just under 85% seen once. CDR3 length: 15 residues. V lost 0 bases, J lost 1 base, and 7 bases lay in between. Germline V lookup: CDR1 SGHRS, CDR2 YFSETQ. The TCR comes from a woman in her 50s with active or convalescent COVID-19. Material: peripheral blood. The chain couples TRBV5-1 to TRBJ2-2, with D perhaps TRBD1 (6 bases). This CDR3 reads CASSLARGNTGELFF. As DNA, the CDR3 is TGCGCCAGCAGCTTGGCCAGGGGGAACACCGGGGAGCTGTTTTTT.